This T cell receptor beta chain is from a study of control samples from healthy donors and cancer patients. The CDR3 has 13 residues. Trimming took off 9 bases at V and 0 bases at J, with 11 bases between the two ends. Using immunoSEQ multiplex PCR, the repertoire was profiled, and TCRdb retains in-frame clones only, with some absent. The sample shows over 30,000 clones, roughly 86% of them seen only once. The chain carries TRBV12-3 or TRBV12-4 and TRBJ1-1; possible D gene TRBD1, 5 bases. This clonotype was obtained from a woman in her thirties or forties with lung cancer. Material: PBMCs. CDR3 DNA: TGTGCCAGTGCAAAGACAGTGAACACTGAAGCTTTCTTT. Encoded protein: CASAKTVNTEAFF.